This TCR beta chain was documented in a study of blood T cell repertoires in COVID-19. The overall study: Collection of acute and convalescent COVID-19 samples took place in the United States, Italy and Spain. T cells, B-cell-depleted T cells, or PBMCs supplied cDNA or gDNA.

In the original analysis: Reference gene primer amplification gave nucleated cell count estimates. Repertoires were generated with immunoSEQ multiplex PCR, while TCRdb's copy carries only in-frame clones and drops some. V and J calls plus clone size are reproduced from that table; the DNA served to infer D and trimming. The sample includes a few hundred thousand clones, about 90% of them seen just once. This clone was seen a few times. Distinct nucleotide sequences in the sample also encode this CDR3. This TCR was recovered from a human donor in a cohort exposed to, infected with or recovered from COVID-19 (not recorded which). The donor label of this sample is uncertain. The sequenced material came from PBMCs or T cells enriched from blood (not recorded which).

CDR3 loop: CASSVYSGANVLTF. CDR3 sequence (DNA): TGTGCCAGCAGTGTCTACTCTGGGGCCAACGTCCTGACTTTC. The V call is TRBV2, the J call TRBJ2-6, with D unresolved. Germline CDR1 SNHLY, CDR2 FYNNEI. V was shortened by 4 bases and J by 0 bases, with 4 bases between the two germline ends. The CDR3 runs 14 residues.